This TCR beta chain appears in the sequencing data of a study of cytomegalovirus exposure and HLA in healthy donors. Study-wide results and caveats: Associated with cytomegalovirus, according to the listing, were 150 to 200 TCR beta chains. In a later analysis, TCR beta V- and J-gene trimming was associated with a missense DCLRE1C variant.

Germline-derived CDR1 and CDR2 are SEHNR and FQNEAQ (reference sequence). The CDR3 extends over 17 amino acids. V gave up 0 bases and J gave up 5 bases; unmatched junction bases: 12. About this clone: What it binds is unknown.

With 60 Vbeta and 13 Jbeta primers, the PCR was carried out. Profiled with immunoSEQ multiplex PCR; TCRdb holds only in-frame clones, not every one. The sample lists some 150,000 clones; 80% were seen once. The rearrangement joins TRBV7-9 to TRBJ1-2; 7 nucleotides agree with TRBD1. The specimen sequenced was PBMCs. The TCR sequence derives from a man younger than 30 in good health and CMV-seropositive. The CDR3 is CASSLAVGTAGGYGYTF. DNA for the CDR3: TGTGCCAGCAGCTTAGCGGTGGGGACAGCGGGCGGATATGGCTACACCTTC.